A selection of T cell receptor beta chains follows, all from one sample in a study of control samples from healthy donors and cancer patients. Clones were sequenced by immunoSEQ multiplex PCR, and TCRdb holds only the in-frame ones, with some missing. This sample carries about 130,000 clones, roughly 84% of them seen once, and the ten largest clones take more than 1.5%. The material sequenced was blood. The receptor set was obtained from a man aged 18 to 29 in good health. The CDR3 runs from the conserved cysteine through the conserved F or W. Fields, in order: J gene, V gene, CDR3 protein.

>TRBJ2-1|TRBV7-2
CASSLLGTGLYNEQFF
>TRBJ1-5|TRBV28
CASRRAIGQGSNQPQHF
>TRBJ1-5|TRBV24-1
CATSDARRGYSNQPQHF
>TRBJ2-1|TRBV11-2
CASSLGSNSYNEQFF
>TRBJ2-1|TRBV5-1
CASSLSLAGHYNEQFF
>TRBJ2-3|TRBV19
CASSIRRSAGAPDTQYF
>TRBJ1-1|TRBV30
CAWSRKDRRTEAFF
>TRBJ2-1|TRBV19
CASSIDKGLAADNEQFF
>TRBJ2-5|TRBV10-1
CASSAGSGQTQYF
>TRBJ2-2|TRBV11-1
CASSLAPRPNTGELFF
>TRBJ1-2|TRBV4-2
CASSQVQGPSYGYTF
>TRBJ1-2|TRBV5-4
CASSLGLNNYGYTF
>TRBJ1-1|TRBV11-2
CASSPVTEAFF
>TRBJ1-6|TRBV7-2
CASSLRGGANSPLHF
>TRBJ2-1|TRBV27
CASSFIPPPTSGRRKEQFF
>TRBJ2-2|TRBV5-1
CASSPRGANTGELFF
>TRBJ2-3|TRBV6-1
CASSEVAGGPDTQYF
>TRBJ2-1|TRBV7-7
CASSLTSGMYNEQFF
>TRBJ2-5|TRBV10-2
CASSESGTQETQYF
>TRBJ2-1|TRBV15
CATTGPLTSGEQFF
>TRBJ1-5|TRBV6-5
CASMSGQGSNQPQHF
>TRBJ2-2|TRBV30
CAWPGPASTGELFF
>TRBJ2-2|TRBV29-1
CSVEIGGTGELFF
>TRBJ2-2|TRBV18
CASSRDIETGLPGELFF
>TRBJ2-3|TRBV10-1
CASSWQPTDTQYF
>TRBJ1-4|TRBV5-1
CASSAATGISNEKLFF
>TRBJ2-7|TRBV7-8
CASSSSAGTYEQYF
>TRBJ2-3|TRBV6-4
CASSVGDSTDTQYF
>TRBJ2-2|TRBV9
CASSATGPDTGELFF
>TRBJ2-5|TRBV5-6
CASSWGQTQYF
>TRBJ1-1|TRBV30
CALDKGFITEAFF
>TRBJ2-5|TRBV7-8
CASSRDRVLFEETQYF
>TRBJ2-7|TRBV7-2
CASSSRGLSATYEQYF
>TRBJ1-2|TRBV27
CASSLGQGARYGYTF
>TRBJ1-2|TRBV18
CASSPEGYRGSGYTF
>TRBJ1-2|TRBV7-9
CASSTGRDYGYTF
>TRBJ1-5|TRBV6-5
CASRVDSQGQPQHF
>TRBJ2-5|TRBV14
CASSHTLEEIRTQYF
>TRBJ2-2|TRBV5-4
CASSLGLERAGELFF
>TRBJ1-6|TRBV6-5
CASSYSRPGSSPLHF
>TRBJ2-5|TRBV2
CASHSSVLEETQYF
>TRBJ2-1|TRBV6-4
CASIETADLPLNNEQFF
>TRBJ1-1|TRBV5-5
CASSRQGSRTEAFF
>TRBJ1-2|TRBV19
CASRLQHPASNYGYTF
>TRBJ1-5|TRBV28
CASSLDSTDSNQPQHF
>TRBJ2-1|TRBV2
CASSSRGPDEQFF
>TRBJ1-2|TRBV5-6
CASSLGLGLMDYGYTF
>TRBJ2-3|TRBV2
CASSGFRDSRQDTQYF
>TRBJ2-7|TRBV10-1
CASSEQGTENYEQYF
>TRBJ2-5|TRBV4-1
CASSPTEGRVETQYF
>TRBJ2-1|TRBV2
CASSESGGRALNEQFF
>TRBJ2-3|TRBV5-1
CASSLAPVKSRDTQYF
>TRBJ2-5|TRBV3-1/TRBV3-2
CASSQDGGSKTQYF